These T cell receptor beta chains were read from a single sample in a study of cytomegalovirus exposure and HLA in healthy donors. Measured with immunoSEQ multiplex PCR; TCRdb has only the in-frame clones, and not every one. The sample includes roughly 200,000 clones, around 80% of them seen just once. What was sequenced was PBMCs. Source of these receptors: a woman aged 60 to 75 in good health and CMV-seropositive. The CDR3 runs from the conserved cysteine through the conserved F or W. A D gene is named only where the DNA matches it firmly. Not all rows give a size; the values are once, few, many and, for expanded clones, a class.

clone size: NA
D gene: NA
J gene: TRBJ2-7
V gene: TRBV6-6
CDR3 protein: CASSYSPHEQYF
CDR3 DNA: TGTGCCAGCAGTTACTCCCCTCACGAGCAGTACTTC

clone size: NA
D gene: TRBD1
J gene: TRBJ2-5
V gene: TRBV9
CDR3 protein: CASSGGAGTGRGTQYF
CDR3 DNA: TGTGCCAGCAGCGGGGGGGCCGGGACAGGGCGTGGGACCCAGTACTTC

clone size: NA
D gene: NA
J gene: TRBJ2-7
V gene: TRBV7-7
CDR3 protein: CASSLGPDTTYEQYF
CDR3 DNA: TGTGCTAGCAGCTTAGGGCCTGACACCACCTACGAGCAGTACTTC

clone size: NA
D gene: NA
J gene: TRBJ1-1
V gene: TRBV5-6
CDR3 protein: CASSLEQGQGAFF
CDR3 DNA: TGTGCCAGCAGCTTGGAGCAGGGCCAGGGAGCTTTCTTT

clone size: NA
D gene: NA
J gene: TRBJ1-4
V gene: TRBV5-5
CDR3 protein: CASSFAVQEEKLFF
CDR3 DNA: TGTGCCAGCAGCTTTGCCGTACAGGAAGAAAAACTGTTTTTT

clone size: once
D gene: NA
J gene: TRBJ2-7
V gene: TRBV5-1
CDR3 protein: CASSLDVEQYF
CDR3 DNA: TGCGCCAGCAGCTTGGACGTCGAGCAGTACTTC

clone size: once
D gene: TRBD1
J gene: TRBJ2-7
V gene: TRBV7-9
CDR3 protein: CASSPQGMSNEQYF
CDR3 DNA: TGTGCCAGCAGCCCACAGGGGATGTCCAACGAGCAGTACTTC

clone size: NA
D gene: NA
J gene: TRBJ2-7
V gene: TRBV27
CDR3 protein: CASSSPMTGVGSYEQYF
CDR3 DNA: TGTGCCAGCAGTTCCCCTATGACAGGCGTCGGTTCCTACGAGCAGTACTTC

clone size: NA
D gene: NA
J gene: TRBJ2-3
V gene: TRBV5-1
CDR3 protein: CASSPREDTQYF
CDR3 DNA: TGCGCCAGCAGCCCGAGGGAGGATACGCAGTATTTT

clone size: NA
D gene: TRBD1
J gene: TRBJ2-6
V gene: TRBV5-6
CDR3 protein: CASSHDRQGPGANVLTF
CDR3 DNA: TGTGCCAGCAGCCACGATCGACAGGGGCCTGGGGCCAACGTCCTGACTTTC

clone size: NA
D gene: NA
J gene: TRBJ2-5
V gene: TRBV2
CDR3 protein: CASSEELVKYF
CDR3 DNA: TGTGCCAGCAGTGAGGAACTAGTGAAGTACTTC

clone size: NA
D gene: TRBD2
J gene: TRBJ2-1
V gene: TRBV13
CDR3 protein: CASKLAGGPHEQFF
CDR3 DNA: TGTGCCAGCAAACTAGCGGGAGGGCCTCATGAGCAGTTCTTC

clone size: once
D gene: NA
J gene: TRBJ1-5
V gene: TRBV19
CDR3 protein: CASRQQAFNQPQHF
CDR3 DNA: TGTGCCAGTAGACAGCAGGCATTCAATCAGCCCCAGCATTTT

clone size: NA
D gene: TRBD1
J gene: TRBJ1-1
V gene: TRBV5-4
CDR3 protein: CASSLAQGARTEAFF
CDR3 DNA: TGTGCCAGCAGTCTAGCTCAGGGGGCTAGGACTGAAGCTTTCTTT

clone size: NA
D gene: NA
J gene: TRBJ2-1
V gene: TRBV2
CDR3 protein: CAIHGGIMPYNEQFF
CDR3 DNA: TGTGCCATCCATGGGGGGATAATGCCCTACAATGAGCAGTTCTTC

clone size: NA
D gene: NA
J gene: TRBJ1-2
V gene: TRBV5-4
CDR3 protein: CASSLARNYGYTF
CDR3 DNA: TGTGCCAGCAGCTTGGCCAGGAACTATGGCTACACCTTC

clone size: NA
D gene: NA
J gene: TRBJ2-3
V gene: TRBV18
CDR3 protein: CASSLSLTDTQYF
CDR3 DNA: TGTGCCAGCTCATTGTCACTCACAGATACGCAGTATTTT

clone size: NA
D gene: TRBD1
J gene: TRBJ2-5
V gene: TRBV19
CDR3 protein: CASSGTAQETQYF
CDR3 DNA: TGTGCCAGTAGTGGGACAGCACAAGAGACCCAGTACTTC

clone size: NA
D gene: NA
J gene: TRBJ1-1
V gene: TRBV4-3
CDR3 protein: CASSSERYTEAFF
CDR3 DNA: TGCGCCAGCAGCTCAGAGAGGTACACTGAAGCTTTCTTT

clone size: NA
D gene: NA
J gene: TRBJ1-1
V gene: TRBV27
CDR3 protein: CASRTKDRVNTEAFF
CDR3 DNA: TGTGCCAGCAGAACTAAGGACAGAGTGAACACTGAAGCTTTCTTT

clone size: NA
D gene: TRBD1
J gene: TRBJ2-7
V gene: TRBV7-2
CDR3 protein: CASSTRKKTGLEQYF
CDR3 DNA: TGTGCCAGCAGCACCCGAAAAAAGACAGGGTTGGAGCAGTACTTC

clone size: few
D gene: NA
J gene: TRBJ1-3
V gene: TRBV28
CDR3 protein: CASSPLGGLGNTIYF
CDR3 DNA: TGTGCCAGCAGTCCCCTCGGGGGGCTCGGAAACACCATATATTTT

clone size: NA
D gene: TRBD1
J gene: TRBJ1-5
V gene: TRBV19
CDR3 protein: CASSTSPGQGATQHF
CDR3 DNA: TGTGCCAGTAGTACCTCGCCGGGACAGGGGGCAACCCAGCATTTT

clone size: few
D gene: NA
J gene: TRBJ1-5
V gene: TRBV2
CDR3 protein: CASTWEGIRQPQHF
CDR3 DNA: TGTGCCAGCACCTGGGAGGGAATTAGGCAGCCCCAGCATTTT

clone size: NA
D gene: NA
J gene: TRBJ1-6
V gene: TRBV19
CDR3 protein: CASSITGDMSSYNSPLHF
CDR3 DNA: TGTGCCAGTAGTATCACCGGGGACATGAGCTCCTATAATTCACCCCTCCACTTT

clone size: NA
D gene: TRBD1
J gene: TRBJ2-3
V gene: TRBV2
CDR3 protein: CASSPDRGGTDTQYF
CDR3 DNA: TGTGCCAGCAGTCCGGACAGGGGGGGCACAGATACGCAGTATTTT

clone size: NA
D gene: NA
J gene: TRBJ2-3
V gene: TRBV19
CDR3 protein: CASREDSKPTDTQYF
CDR3 DNA: TGTGCCAGCCGGGAAGACTCCAAACCCACAGATACGCAGTATTTT

clone size: NA
D gene: NA
J gene: TRBJ2-2
V gene: TRBV7-2
CDR3 protein: CASSLAGSRGGAGELFF
CDR3 DNA: TGTGCCAGCAGCTTAGCGGGGAGTCGCGGAGGTGCCGGGGAGCTGTTTTTT

clone size: NA
D gene: NA
J gene: TRBJ1-6
V gene: TRBV30
CDR3 protein: CAWSVNRVSSPLHF
CDR3 DNA: TGTGCCTGGAGTGTAAACAGGGTCTCATCACCCCTCCACTTT

clone size: few
D gene: TRBD2
J gene: TRBJ2-1
V gene: TRBV7-8
CDR3 protein: CASGRLAGGRSYNEQFF
CDR3 DNA: TGTGCCAGCGGGAGACTAGCGGGGGGGAGGTCCTACAATGAGCAGTTCTTC

clone size: NA
D gene: NA
J gene: TRBJ1-3
V gene: TRBV25-1
CDR3 protein: CASSDPGRGSGNTIYF
CDR3 DNA: TGTGCCAGCAGTGACCCTGGACGGGGCTCTGGAAACACCATATATTTT

clone size: NA
D gene: NA
J gene: TRBJ2-6
V gene: TRBV6-5
CDR3 protein: CASRGSGANGLTF
CDR3 DNA: TGTGCCAGCAGGGGCTCTGGGGCCAACGGCCTGACTTTC

clone size: NA
D gene: TRBD1
J gene: TRBJ1-2
V gene: TRBV2
CDR3 protein: CASRSGQGANYGYTF
CDR3 DNA: TGTGCCAGCAGATCAGGACAGGGGGCTAACTATGGCTACACCTTC

clone size: NA
D gene: NA
J gene: TRBJ1-3
V gene: TRBV30
CDR3 protein: CAWRGTFGNTIYF
CDR3 DNA: TGTGCCTGGAGGGGGACTTTTGGAAACACCATATATTTT

clone size: NA
D gene: NA
J gene: TRBJ1-3
V gene: TRBV28
CDR3 protein: CASSRRLTSGNTIYF
CDR3 DNA: TGTGCCAGCAGTCGGAGGTTGACTTCTGGAAACACCATATATTTT

clone size: NA
D gene: TRBD1
J gene: TRBJ2-7
V gene: TRBV9
CDR3 protein: CASSVGGTGITYEQYF
CDR3 DNA: TGTGCCAGCAGCGTAGGGGGGACAGGCATTACCTACGAGCAGTACTTC

clone size: NA
D gene: TRBD1
J gene: TRBJ1-6
V gene: TRBV28
CDR3 protein: CASRRTGGKSPLHF
CDR3 DNA: TGTGCCAGCAGGCGGACAGGGGGCAAGTCACCCCTCCACTTT

clone size: NA
D gene: NA
J gene: TRBJ2-6
V gene: TRBV14
CDR3 protein: CASSRRGSGANVLTF
CDR3 DNA: TGTGCCAGCAGCCGAAGGGGGTCTGGGGCCAACGTCCTGACTTTC

clone size: few
D gene: NA
J gene: TRBJ1-3
V gene: TRBV7-8
CDR3 protein: CASSLGQATSGNTIYF
CDR3 DNA: TGTGCCAGCAGCTTAGGACAGGCGACCTCTGGAAACACCATATATTTT

clone size: NA
D gene: NA
J gene: TRBJ2-3
V gene: TRBV7-2
CDR3 protein: CASSLRDFTDTQYF
CDR3 DNA: TGTGCCAGCAGCTTGCGGGACTTCACAGATACGCAGTATTTT

clone size: NA
D gene: NA
J gene: TRBJ2-5
V gene: TRBV5-6
CDR3 protein: CASSWGRKEAQYF
CDR3 DNA: TGTGCCAGCAGCTGGGGGCGGAAAGAGGCCCAGTACTTC

clone size: NA
D gene: NA
J gene: TRBJ2-6
V gene: TRBV5-4
CDR3 protein: CASSLSGSGANVLTF
CDR3 DNA: TGTGCCAGCAGCTTGTCGGGGTCTGGGGCCAACGTCCTGACTTTC

clone size: NA
D gene: NA
J gene: TRBJ2-3
V gene: TRBV9
CDR3 protein: CASGGANTQYF
CDR3 DNA: TGTGCCAGCGGGGGGGCCAATACGCAGTATTTT

clone size: few
D gene: NA
J gene: TRBJ2-5
V gene: TRBV27
CDR3 protein: CASSHTSTGETQYF
CDR3 DNA: TGTGCCAGCAGTCATACCTCGACTGGAGAGACCCAGTACTTC

clone size: NA
D gene: NA
J gene: TRBJ2-5
V gene: TRBV11-3
CDR3 protein: CASSPGGGYQETQYF
CDR3 DNA: TGTGCCAGCAGCCCGGGGGGCGGCTACCAAGAGACCCAGTACTTC

clone size: NA
D gene: TRBD2
J gene: TRBJ2-1
V gene: TRBV19
CDR3 protein: CASSIVGTTKDEQFF
CDR3 DNA: TGTGCCAGTAGTATAGTCGGGACTACTAAGGATGAGCAGTTCTTC

clone size: NA
D gene: TRBD2
J gene: TRBJ2-1
V gene: TRBV7-8
CDR3 protein: CASSLRAGGAGGFNEQFF
CDR3 DNA: TGTGCCAGCAGCTTAAGGGCCGGGGGAGCGGGGGGGTTTAATGAGCAGTTCTTC

clone size: few
D gene: NA
J gene: TRBJ1-4
V gene: TRBV5-1
CDR3 protein: CASSSSPPGSNEKLFF
CDR3 DNA: TGCGCCAGCAGCTCCTCCCCCCCAGGGTCTAATGAAAAACTGTTTTTT

clone size: few
D gene: TRBD1
J gene: TRBJ1-4
V gene: TRBV11-3
CDR3 protein: CASSFPGQANEKLFF
CDR3 DNA: TGTGCCAGCAGCTTCCCGGGACAGGCTAATGAAAAACTGTTTTTT

clone size: NA
D gene: NA
J gene: TRBJ1-1
V gene: TRBV5-5
CDR3 protein: CASSLLPRGNTEAFF
CDR3 DNA: TGTGCCAGCAGCTTGCTCCCCAGGGGGAACACTGAAGCTTTCTTT

clone size: NA
D gene: TRBD1
J gene: TRBJ2-5
V gene: TRBV5-1
CDR3 protein: CASSLAPGGQETQYF
CDR3 DNA: TGCGCCAGCAGCTTGGCCCCAGGGGGCCAAGAGACCCAGTACTTC

clone size: NA
D gene: TRBD2
J gene: TRBJ2-5
V gene: TRBV6-5
CDR3 protein: CASSYPGGGRGETQYF
CDR3 DNA: TGTGCCAGCAGTTACCCGGGGGGCGGGAGGGGAGAGACCCAGTACTTC

clone size: NA
D gene: NA
J gene: TRBJ2-1
V gene: TRBV4-2
CDR3 protein: CASSQPERNEQFF
CDR3 DNA: TGTGCCAGCAGCCAACCCGAGAGGAATGAGCAGTTCTTC

clone size: NA
D gene: NA
J gene: TRBJ1-4
V gene: TRBV7-8
CDR3 protein: CASSLDGGRGKLFF
CDR3 DNA: TGTGCCAGCAGCTTAGACGGGGGGCGCGGAAAACTGTTTTTT

clone size: few
D gene: TRBD1
J gene: TRBJ2-6
V gene: TRBV6-1
CDR3 protein: CASSAGTGDPGANVLTF
CDR3 DNA: TGTGCCAGCAGTGCGGGGACAGGGGACCCTGGGGCCAACGTCCTGACTTTC

clone size: NA
D gene: TRBD2
J gene: TRBJ2-5
V gene: TRBV28
CDR3 protein: CASSPSLADPYF
CDR3 DNA: TGTGCCAGCAGTCCCTCTCTAGCGGACCCCTACTTC

clone size: NA
D gene: TRBD1
J gene: TRBJ2-3
V gene: TRBV28
CDR3 protein: CASSLIWGDRGQFTSTDTQYF
CDR3 DNA: TGTGCCAGCAGTTTAATATGGGGGGACAGGGGGCAATTCACTAGCACAGATACGCAGTATTTT